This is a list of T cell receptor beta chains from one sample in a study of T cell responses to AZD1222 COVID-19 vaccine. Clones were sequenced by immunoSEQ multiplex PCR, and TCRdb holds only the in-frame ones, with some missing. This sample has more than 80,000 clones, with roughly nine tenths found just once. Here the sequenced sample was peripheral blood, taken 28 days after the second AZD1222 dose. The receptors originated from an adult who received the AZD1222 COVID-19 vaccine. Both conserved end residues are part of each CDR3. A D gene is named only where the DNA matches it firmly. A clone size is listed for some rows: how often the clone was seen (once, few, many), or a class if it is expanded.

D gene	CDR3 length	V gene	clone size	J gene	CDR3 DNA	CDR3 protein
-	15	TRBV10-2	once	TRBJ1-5	TGCGCCAGCACGGGGTCCGGCGCGGGCAATCAGCCCCAGCATTTT	CASTGSGAGNQPQHF
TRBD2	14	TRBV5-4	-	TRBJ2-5	TGTGCCAGCAGCCAGGGACTAGCAGGGGAGACCCAGTACTTC	CASSQGLAGETQYF
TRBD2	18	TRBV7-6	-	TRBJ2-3	TGTGCCAGCAGCCCTACCCTATGGACTAGCGGGAAACGGGATACGCAGTATTTT	CASSPTLWTSGKRDTQYF
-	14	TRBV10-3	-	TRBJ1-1	TGTGCCATCAGTCAACAGGGCCTGAACACTGAAGCTTTCTTT	CAISQQGLNTEAFF
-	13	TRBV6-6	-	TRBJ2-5	TGTGCCAGCAACGACATAGGGAAACAGACCCAGTACTTC	CASNDIGKQTQYF
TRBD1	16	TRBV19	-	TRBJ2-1	TGTGCCAGTGCTACCCTGGACAGGGAGCCCTACAATGAGCAGTTCTTC	CASATLDREPYNEQFF
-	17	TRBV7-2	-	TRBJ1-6	TGTGCCAGCAGCTTATGGGGCGCCGTTGCATATAATTCACCCCTCCACTTT	CASSLWGAVAYNSPLHF
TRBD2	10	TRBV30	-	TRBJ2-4	TGTGCCTGGAGGGGGACTAGGGGGTACTTC	CAWRGTRGYF
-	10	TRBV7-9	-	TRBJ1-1	TGTGCCAGCAGTCAAACTGAAGCTTTCTTT	CASSQTEAFF
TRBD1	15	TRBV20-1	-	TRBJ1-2	TGCAGTGCTAGTTCGCCACAGGGGTGGGGCTATGGCTACACCTTC	CSASSPQGWGYGYTF
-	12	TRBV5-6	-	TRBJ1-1	TGTGCCAGCAGCAAATGGGACACTGAAGCTTTCTTT	CASSKWDTEAFF
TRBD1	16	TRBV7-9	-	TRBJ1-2	TGTGCCAGCAGCCCTTCGACAGGGGAAAGGGGCTATGGCTACACCTTC	CASSPSTGERGYGYTF
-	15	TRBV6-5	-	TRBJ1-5	TGTGCCAGCAGAGCTAGGGAGGGGAGCAATCAGCCCCAGCATTTT	CASRAREGSNQPQHF
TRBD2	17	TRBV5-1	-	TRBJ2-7	TGCGCCAGCAGCTTTGAACCGAGCGGGATATCTAATTACGAGCAGTACTTC	CASSFEPSGISNYEQYF
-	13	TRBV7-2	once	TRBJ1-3	TGTGCCAGCAGCTTAGCGAAGGGAAACACCATATATTTT	CASSLAKGNTIYF
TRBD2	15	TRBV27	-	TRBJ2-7	TGTGCCAGCAGTCCCCGGACTAGCGGGATGGTCGAGCAGTACTTC	CASSPRTSGMVEQYF
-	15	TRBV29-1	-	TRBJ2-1	TGCAGCGTTGCTTCATCCGGTATCCAATACAATGAGCAGTTCTTC	CSVASSGIQYNEQFF
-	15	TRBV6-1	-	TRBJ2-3	TGTGCCAGCAGTGATCTAGCCATCCTCACAGATACGCAGTATTTT	CASSDLAILTDTQYF
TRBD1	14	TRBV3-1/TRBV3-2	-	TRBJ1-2	TGTGCCAGCAGCCCCCCACAGGGGGTCTATGGCTACACCTTC	CASSPPQGVYGYTF
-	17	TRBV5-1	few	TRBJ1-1	TGCGCCAGCATTGAGGACGGGAGGAAAGGCATGAACACTGAAGCTTTCTTT	CASIEDGRKGMNTEAFF
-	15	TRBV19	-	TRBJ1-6	TGTGCCAGTAGCCAACCCAGCGGGGAGAGGGATCACCTCCACTTT	CASSQPSGERDHLHF
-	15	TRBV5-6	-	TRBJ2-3	TGTGCCAGCAGCCTATTAGCGGAGAACACAGATACGCAGTATTTT	CASSLLAENTDTQYF
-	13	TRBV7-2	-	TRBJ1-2	TGTGCCAGCCGGTCACAGGAGCGCTATGGCTACACCTTC	CASRSQERYGYTF
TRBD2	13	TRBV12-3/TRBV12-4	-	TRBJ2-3	TGTGCCAGCAGTGCCTATAGCGGGGTATCGCAGTATTTT	CASSAYSGVSQYF
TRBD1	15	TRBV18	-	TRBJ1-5	TGTGCCAGCTCACTGACAGGGGGCTTTAATCAGCCCCAGCATTTT	CASSLTGGFNQPQHF
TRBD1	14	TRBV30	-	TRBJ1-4	TGTGCCTGGAGTCGCCCCGGGACAGCTGAAAAACTGTTTTTT	CAWSRPGTAEKLFF
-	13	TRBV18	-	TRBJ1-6	TGTGCCAGCTCACCCTCGTACGTGTCACCCCTCCACTTT	CASSPSYVSPLHF
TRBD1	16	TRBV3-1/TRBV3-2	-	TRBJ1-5	TGTGCCAGCAGCCGACAGGGAGGAGGACTCAATCAGCCCCAGCATTTT	CASSRQGGGLNQPQHF
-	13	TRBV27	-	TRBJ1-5	TGTGCCAGCAGTTTATCCAGGGCCCAGCCCCAGCATTTT	CASSLSRAQPQHF
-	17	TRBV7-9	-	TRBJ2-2	TGTGCCAGCAGGAACCGGACTCCTGGGTTTGGCACCGGGGAGCTGTTTTTT	CASRNRTPGFGTGELFF
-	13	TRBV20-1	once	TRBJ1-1	TGCAGTGCTAGTCAGGGGCATGGGACTGAAGCTTTCTTT	CSASQGHGTEAFF